A selection of T cell receptor beta chains follows, all from one sample in a study of blood T cells in healthy people across ages. TCRdb passed the 5' RACE reads through MiXCR, listing each CDR3 protein once. In the table there are hundreds of thousands of distinct CDR3 sequences, roughly 60% of which are singletons. What was sequenced was blood. Receptors were obtained from a man aged 25-45 years in good health. CDR3s include the opening cysteine and the closing phenylalanine or tryptophan. Each record gives: V gene, clone size, J gene, D gene, CDR3 protein, CDR3 DNA. The D gene is left open where the match is weak. A clone size is listed for some rows: how often the clone was seen (once, few, many), or a class if it is expanded.

TRBV12-3/TRBV12-4,few,TRBJ2-1,.,CASGQGIGEQFF,TGTGCCAGCGGCCAGGGGATCGGTGAGCAGTTCTTC
TRBV5-4,.,TRBJ2-5,.,CASSVAVEETQYF,TGTGCCAGCAGCGTGGCAGTCGAAGAGACCCAGTACTTC
TRBV20-1,.,TRBJ2-1,TRBD2,CSARALKDGSGEARFF,TGCAGTGCTAGAGCCTTAAAAGATGGTAGCGGGGAGGCTCGGTTCTTC
TRBV3-1,few,TRBJ2-4,.,CASSQENVRQYF,TGTGCCAGCAGCCAAGAAAACGTTCGGCAGTACTTC
TRBV27,.,TRBJ1-6,TRBD1,CASSSQRPRTGGGNSPLHF,TGTGCCAGCAGTTCCCAGCGACCCCGGACAGGGGGCGGTAATTCACCCCTCCACTTT
TRBV15,few,TRBJ2-1,.,CATSEIFLGADSYNEQFF,TGTGCCACCAGCGAGATCTTTCTAGGGGCGGACAGCTACAATGAGCAGTTCTTC
TRBV20-1,few,TRBJ2-7,.,CSARNLRGSYEQYF,TGCAGTGCTAGGAACCTCAGGGGATCCTACGAGCAGTACTTC
TRBV29-1,few,TRBJ2-1,.,CSYRENEQFF,TGCAGCTACAGGGAAAACGAGCAGTTCTTC
TRBV7-2,.,TRBJ2-2,.,CASSLGQVWAGELFF,TGTGCCAGCAGCTTAGGGCAGGTTTGGGCCGGGGAGCTGTTTTTT
TRBV15,once,TRBJ1-2,TRBD1,CATSTPGQGYGYTF,TGTGCCACCAGCACTCCGGGACAGGGCTATGGCTACACCTTC
TRBV6-2/TRBV6-3,.,TRBJ2-4,.,CASSYAAAAKNIQYF,TGTGCCAGCAGTTACGCGGCAGCAGCCAAAAACATTCAGTACTTC
TRBV18,.,TRBJ1-1,TRBD1,CASSVTGRMNTEAFF,TGTGCCAGCTCGGTGACAGGGAGGATGAACACTGAAGCTTTCTTT
TRBV7-2,.,TRBJ1-2,TRBD1,CASSADRVYGYTF,TGTGCCAGCAGCGCTGACAGGGTGTATGGCTACACCTTC
TRBV12-3/TRBV12-4,few,TRBJ2-5,TRBD2,CASSWGGRETQYF,TGTGCTAGCAGTTGGGGGGGGAGAGAGACCCAGTACTTC
TRBV7-2,.,TRBJ2-6,TRBD2,CASSQLAVSSGANVLTF,TGTGCCAGCAGCCAACTAGCGGTGAGCTCTGGGGCCAACGTCCTGACTTTC
TRBV7-2,once,TRBJ2-3,.,CASRGYSAETQYF,TGTGCCAGCAGGGGGTACAGCGCAGAGACGCAGTATTTT
TRBV14,.,TRBJ1-1,.,CASSQVRGTEAFF,TGTGCCAGCAGCCAAGTTCGGGGCACTGAAGCTTTCTTT
TRBV11-2,few,TRBJ2-1,TRBD2,CASSSRPPVTGTSFNEQFF,TGTGCCAGCAGCTCTCGACCCCCCGTGACCGGGACTAGCTTCAATGAGCAGTTCTTC
TRBV3-1,.,TRBJ1-2,.,CASSQAAPFRPGNYGYTF,TGTGCCAGCAGCCAAGCGGCCCCGTTCAGGCCCGGTAACTATGGCTACACCTTC
TRBV20-1,few,TRBJ2-3,TRBD2,CSAQASGSPADTQYF,TGCAGTGCCCAAGCTAGCGGGAGCCCGGCAGATACGCAGTATTTT
TRBV5-1,.,TRBJ2-1,TRBD2,CASSLLAGVENEQFF,TGCGCCAGCAGCTTGCTAGCGGGAGTCGAGAATGAGCAGTTCTTC
TRBV6-5,.,TRBJ1-6,.,CASSYGGRADSPLHF,TGTGCCAGCAGTTACGGTGGCAGGGCGGATTCACCCCTCCACTTT
TRBV15,few,TRBJ2-1,.,CATSTQGGPYEQFF,TGTGCCACCAGCACCCAAGGGGGGCCCTATGAGCAGTTCTTC
TRBV9,.,TRBJ1-1,.,CASSVVTGPNTEAFF,TGTGCCAGCAGCGTGGTTACCGGGCCGAACACTGAAGCTTTCTTT
TRBV7-9,.,TRBJ2-5,TRBD1,CASSSGQASRETQYF,TGTGCCAGCAGCTCTGGACAGGCCTCCAGGGAGACCCAGTACTTC
TRBV4-3,.,TRBJ2-6,.,CVSSQLTGASSGANVLTF,TGCGTCAGCAGCCAACTGACAGGAGCCAGCTCTGGGGCCAACGTCCTGACTTTC
TRBV5-1,.,TRBJ2-1,.,CASSLVDPHNEQFF,TGCGCCAGCAGCTTGGTAGACCCCCACAATGAGCAGTTCTTC
TRBV20-1,.,TRBJ1-4,.,CSARNWATNEKLFF,TGCAGTGCCCGAAATTGGGCAACTAATGAAAAACTGTTTTTT
TRBV5-5,.,TRBJ2-7,TRBD1,CASRDRGNRYEQYF,TGTGCCAGCAGGGACAGGGGGAACCGCTACGAGCAGTACTTC
TRBV6-2/TRBV6-3,.,TRBJ2-7,.,CASSDLGYTYEQYF,TGTGCCAGCAGTGACCTGGGGTACACCTACGAGCAGTACTTC
TRBV28,.,TRBJ1-3,.,CASSLPGKSSGNTIYF,TGTGCCAGCAGTTTGCCGGGGAAGAGCTCTGGAAACACCATATATTTT
TRBV6-2/TRBV6-3,.,TRBJ1-1,.,CASSPLSTEAFF,TGTGCCAGCAGTCCCTTGAGCACTGAAGCTTTCTTT
TRBV20-1,.,TRBJ2-7,TRBD1,CSASSGQNWYEQYF,TGCAGTGCTAGTTCGGGACAGAATTGGTACGAGCAGTACTTC
TRBV29-1,few,TRBJ2-7,.,CSVESGAYEQYF,TGCAGCGTTGAAAGTGGGGCCTACGAGCAGTACTTC
TRBV2,.,TRBJ2-1,.,CASSPGARNEQFF,TGTGCCAGCAGTCCCGGGGCCCGAAATGAGCAGTTCTTC
TRBV20-1,.,TRBJ1-5,TRBD1,CSARGDSDNQPQHF,TGCAGTGCTAGAGGGGACAGCGACAATCAGCCCCAGCATTTT
TRBV4-3,once,TRBJ2-5,.,CASSQVGLAKGETQYF,TGCGCCAGCAGCCAAGTCGGCCTAGCCAAGGGAGAGACCCAGTACTTC
TRBV29-1,.,TRBJ2-5,TRBD2,CSVPPAGVSKTQYF,TGCAGCGTACCACCAGCGGGAGTTTCTAAGACCCAGTACTTC
TRBV7-2,.,TRBJ2-3,TRBD2,CASSPGLAATDTQYF,TGTGCCAGCAGCCCCGGACTAGCGGCCACAGATACGCAGTATTTT
TRBV27,.,TRBJ1-5,TRBD1,CASSPRQGSQPQHF,TGTGCCAGCAGTCCCCGACAGGGGAGTCAGCCCCAGCATTTT
TRBV20-1,.,TRBJ2-5,TRBD2,CSAPQAGGETQYF,TGCAGTGCGCCCCAAGCGGGGGGAGAGACCCAGTACTTC
TRBV2,few,TRBJ2-1,.,CASSWRGPFGEQFF,TGTGCCAGCAGTTGGCGGGGGCCCTTTGGTGAGCAGTTCTTC
TRBV7-9,once,TRBJ1-1,TRBD1,CASTGQGMNTEAFF,TGTGCCAGCACCGGACAGGGGATGAACACTGAAGCTTTCTTT
TRBV27,.,TRBJ1-4,.,CASSLLGANEKLFF,TGTGCCAGCAGTTTATTGGGTGCCAATGAAAAACTGTTTTTT
TRBV20-1,.,TRBJ2-1,.,CSARWPDRNNEQFF,TGCAGTGCTAGGTGGCCAGACAGGAACAATGAGCAGTTCTTC
TRBV4-1,few,TRBJ2-3,.,CASRSQTSMTDTQYF,TGCGCCAGCAGAAGCCAGACTAGTATGACAGATACGCAGTATTTT
TRBV7-2,.,TRBJ1-1,.,CASSLDTGRVTEAFF,TGTGCCAGCAGCTTAGACACGGGGCGAGTCACTGAAGCTTTCTTT
TRBV12-5,few,TRBJ2-1,.,CASGFYREWIGDEQFF,TGTGCTAGTGGTTTTTACAGGGAATGGATCGGTGATGAGCAGTTCTTC